This is a list of T cell receptor beta chains from one sample in a study of cytomegalovirus exposure and HLA in healthy donors. Libraries were prepared by immunoSEQ multiplex PCR; TCRdb keeps only in-frame clonotypes and omits some of them. The sample has 150,000 to 180,000 clones, around 80% seen once; the top ten hold 4% to 4.5%. Sequencing was done on a sample of PBMCs. Receptors were obtained from a woman aged 40-49 years in good health and CMV-seronegative. The CDR3 runs from the conserved cysteine through the conserved F or W. The D gene is left open where the match is weak. The size entry is marked missing in some rows and otherwise reads once, few, many or a size class.

clone_size j_call v_call d_call cdr3_aa cdr3_nt
. TRBJ1-1 TRBV6-6 . CASSPGLGSTEAFF TGTGCCAGCAGCCCGGGGTTGGGGAGCACTGAAGCTTTCTTT
. TRBJ2-7 TRBV5-1 TRBD2 CASKLGRLAGGYEQYF TGCGCCAGCAAGTTGGGGCGACTAGCGGGAGGCTACGAGCAGTACTTC
. TRBJ2-7 TRBV27 TRBD1 CASRSLLTGRYEQYF TGTGCCAGCAGAAGCCTTTTGACAGGGAGATACGAGCAGTACTTC
once TRBJ2-1 TRBV28 TRBD1 CASNDRGPYNEQFF TGTGCCAGCAACGACAGGGGTCCCTACAATGAGCAGTTCTTC
. TRBJ1-1 TRBV7-9 . CASRSKGGSSDTEAFF TGTGCCAGCAGATCCAAGGGGGGGTCGTCTGACACTGAAGCTTTCTTT
few TRBJ2-5 TRBV18 TRBD2 CASSPSGGAKETQYF TGTGCCAGCTCACCGAGCGGGGGGGCTAAAGAGACCCAGTACTTC
. TRBJ1-6 TRBV28 . CASVGGVNRYNSPLHF TGTGCCAGCGTTGGAGGGGTAAATCGGTATAATTCACCCCTCCACTTT
. TRBJ1-5 TRBV19 . CASSLRTANQPQHF TGTGCCAGTAGCCTCCGGACAGCCAATCAGCCCCAGCATTTT
. TRBJ2-1 TRBV30 TRBD2 CAWSGGASGRAIRRNEQFF TGTGCCTGGAGTGGCGGGGCTAGCGGGAGGGCCATTAGGAGAAATGAGCAGTTCTTC
. TRBJ2-7 TRBV10-2 TRBD2 CAIRLAGGNEQYF TGCGCCATAAGACTAGCGGGAGGTAACGAGCAGTACTTC
. TRBJ2-7 TRBV13 . CATSPRGTEAYEQYF TGTGCCACTTCTCCGCGCGGGACAGAAGCCTACGAGCAGTACTTC
. TRBJ2-3 TRBV7-6 TRBD2 CASSLLAGGGPDTQYF TGTGCCAGCAGCTTACTAGCGGGAGGGGGGCCAGATACGCAGTATTTT
. TRBJ1-5 TRBV7-6 TRBD1 CASSHRRPTGTDNQPQHF TGTGCCAGCAGCCACCGCAGGCCAACCGGGACAGACAATCAGCCCCAGCATTTT
. TRBJ2-2 TRBV9 TRBD2 CASSVGGRAGGELFF TGTGCCAGCAGCGTGGGAGGGAGGGCCGGCGGGGAGCTGTTTTTT
. TRBJ2-1 TRBV6-5 . CASSYGLLGRNEQFF TGTGCCAGCAGTTACGGTTTGTTGGGGCGTAATGAGCAGTTCTTC
. TRBJ2-6 TRBV30 . CAWSVGVSGANVLTF TGTGCCTGGAGTGTCGGGGTCTCTGGGGCCAACGTCCTGACTTTC
few TRBJ2-1 TRBV5-1 TRBD2 CASSPNEAGAYNEQFF TGCGCCAGCAGCCCGAACGAGGCGGGGGCCTACAATGAGCAGTTCTTC
. TRBJ2-3 TRBV10-3 . CAISARTDTQYF TGTGCCATCAGTGCACGGACAGATACGCAGTATTTT
. TRBJ1-1 TRBV2 TRBD1 CASSAGQGIRGTEAFF TGTGCCAGCAGTGCGGGACAGGGGATAAGAGGCACTGAAGCTTTCTTT
few TRBJ2-1 TRBV7-7 TRBD2 CASSLGSGGQYEQFF TGTGCTAGCAGCTTAGGTAGCGGGGGGCAGTATGAGCAGTTCTTC
. TRBJ2-7 TRBV12-5 TRBD1 CASGPGQGAWEQYF TGTGCTAGTGGTCCGGGACAGGGGGCCTGGGAGCAGTACTTC
. TRBJ1-5 TRBV7-8 TRBD1 CASSDRRGKGNQPQHF TGTGCCAGCAGCGATCGCAGGGGGAAGGGCAATCAGCCCCAGCATTTT
. TRBJ2-7 TRBV7-9 . CASSPTPYEQYF TGTGCCAGCAGCCCGACACCTTACGAGCAGTACTTC
. TRBJ2-5 TRBV7-8 TRBD1 CASSLGTGKETQYF TGTGCCAGCAGCTTAGGGACAGGGAAAGAGACCCAGTACTTC
. TRBJ1-2 TRBV27 TRBD1 CASSQGQGDPGDNYGYTF TGTGCCAGCAGTCAGGGACAGGGGGATCCGGGGGATAACTATGGCTACACCTTC
. TRBJ2-7 TRBV28 . CASSPGHLYEQYF TGTGCCAGCAGCCCGGGACACCTCTACGAGCAGTACTTC
. TRBJ1-1 TRBV4-2 . CASSQPGAEAFF TGTGCCAGCAGCCAACCAGGCGCTGAAGCTTTCTTT
. TRBJ2-5 TRBV7-9 . CASSLRGGETQYF TGTGCCAGCAGCTTACGGGGTGGAGAGACCCAGTACTTC
. TRBJ1-2 TRBV6-6 . CAGEGVAEGYTF TGTGCCGGGGAGGGAGTCGCGGAGGGCTACACCTTC
. TRBJ1-2 TRBV7-9 . CASSSEGFSYGYTF TGTGCCAGCAGCTCAGAGGGCTTTAGCTATGGCTACACCTTC
. TRBJ2-1 TRBV2 TRBD2 CASSGGANNEQFF TGTGCCAGCAGCGGGGGGGCGAACAATGAGCAGTTCTTC